The rows below give T cell receptor beta chains drawn from one sample of a study of beta chain features in type 1 diabetes. Libraries were prepared by immunoSEQ multiplex PCR; TCRdb keeps only in-frame clonotypes and omits some of them. The sample records 150,000 to 180,000 clones, 9% to 12% being singletons. The source material was central memory CD4+ T cells from blood. The receptors shown here come from a man aged 30 to 45 with type 1 diabetes. The CDR3 runs from the conserved cysteine through the conserved F or W. The D gene is left open where the match is weak.

D: TRBD2; J: TRBJ2-5; V: TRBV7-3; CDR3: CASSLAGETQYF
D: NA; J: TRBJ2-7; V: TRBV6-6; CDR3: CASSYSVGTYEQYF
D: NA; J: TRBJ2-7; V: TRBV9; CDR3: CASSVGAGDQYEQYF
D: NA; J: TRBJ1-2; V: TRBV19; CDR3: CASKAGSYGYTF
D: TRBD1; J: TRBJ1-1; V: TRBV29-1; CDR3: CSAGQGSTEAFF
D: NA; J: TRBJ1-1; V: TRBV6-5; CDR3: CASSYYGSTEAFF
D: NA; J: TRBJ2-5; V: TRBV5-6; CDR3: CASSLAERQETQYF
D: TRBD2; J: TRBJ2-2; V: TRBV5-1; CDR3: CASSLAGANTGELFF
D: NA; J: TRBJ1-1; V: TRBV6-5; CDR3: CASSYRQGYTEAFF
D: TRBD2; J: TRBJ2-3; V: TRBV2; CDR3: CASSWTSGTDTQYF
D: NA; J: TRBJ1-1; V: TRBV20-1; CDR3: CSAQGNTEAFF
D: NA; J: TRBJ1-1; V: TRBV7-9; CDR3: CASSLDSGGEAFF
D: NA; J: TRBJ2-1; V: TRBV29-1; CDR3: CSVTGGGGSSYNEQFF
D: NA; J: TRBJ2-1; V: TRBV5-1; CDR3: CASSLSTSFHEQFF
D: NA; J: TRBJ1-2; V: TRBV7-9; CDR3: CASSLGDSFYGYTF
D: NA; J: TRBJ2-7; V: TRBV19; CDR3: CASSRGFEQYF
D: NA; J: TRBJ2-3; V: TRBV4-3; CDR3: CASSQVAADTQYF
D: NA; J: TRBJ1-1; V: TRBV4-3; CDR3: CASSQEAGRNTEAFF
D: NA; J: TRBJ2-5; V: TRBV15; CDR3: CATSSGPTALNQETQYF
D: TRBD2; J: TRBJ2-3; V: TRBV5-1; CDR3: CASSLGISSGSSTDTQYF
D: NA; J: TRBJ2-7; V: TRBV14; CDR3: CASSQDIRGEQYF
D: TRBD1; J: TRBJ2-7; V: TRBV5-1; CDR3: CASRTGQDHYEQYF
D: TRBD1; J: TRBJ2-4; V: TRBV7-3; CDR3: CASSSGQGKNIQYF
D: NA; J: TRBJ2-7; V: TRBV4-2; CDR3: CASSPRSSEAYEQYF
D: TRBD2; J: TRBJ2-5; V: TRBV28; CDR3: CASRLIGSSGQETQYF
D: NA; J: TRBJ1-2; V: TRBV7-2; CDR3: CASSFGGANYGYTF
D: NA; J: TRBJ2-7; V: TRBV27; CDR3: CASRLRRDWNSYEQYF
D: NA; J: TRBJ2-1; V: TRBV5-1; CDR3: CASSLSLDVAAGEQFF
D: TRBD2; J: TRBJ2-1; V: TRBV19; CDR3: CASSSGRAPNNEQFF
D: TRBD1; J: TRBJ2-1; V: TRBV5-1; CDR3: CASSLVPTGTGVNNEQFF
D: NA; J: TRBJ2-4; V: TRBV29-1; CDR3: CSVKDNRIQYF
D: NA; J: TRBJ2-3; V: TRBV5-1; CDR3: CASSLAPGTDTQYF
D: NA; J: TRBJ2-1; V: TRBV6-6; CDR3: CASTPVEGKQFF
D: TRBD1; J: TRBJ2-3; V: TRBV5-1; CDR3: CASSLRDREESDTQYF
D: NA; J: TRBJ1-2; V: TRBV29-1; CDR3: CNTGPPGYTF
D: TRBD2; J: TRBJ2-7; V: TRBV7-2; CDR3: CASSRSGTYEQYF
D: TRBD2; J: TRBJ2-2; V: TRBV5-4; CDR3: CASSQGLAGGKDGELFF
D: NA; J: TRBJ2-1; V: TRBV7-2; CDR3: CASSLGAGWGEQFF
D: NA; J: TRBJ1-3; V: TRBV10-3; CDR3: CAISGAGGNTIYF
D: NA; J: TRBJ2-3; V: TRBV27; CDR3: CASSLLSVWTDTQYF
D: TRBD1; J: TRBJ1-5; V: TRBV30; CDR3: CAWGPGQGRQPQHF
D: TRBD2; J: TRBJ2-5; V: TRBV10-2; CDR3: CASSAFSSGNQETQYF
D: NA; J: TRBJ2-3; V: TRBV7-2; CDR3: CASSLDQGTQYF
D: TRBD1; J: TRBJ1-2; V: TRBV4-3; CDR3: CASSQEFGDRGGGYTF
D: TRBD2; J: TRBJ2-7; V: TRBV7-9; CDR3: CASSLGTSSYEQYF
D: NA; J: TRBJ2-5; V: TRBV27; CDR3: CASSLKQGRVSQETQYF
D: NA; J: TRBJ2-1; V: TRBV9; CDR3: CASSFPSGQGEQFF
D: NA; J: TRBJ2-2; V: TRBV5-1; CDR3: CASSFGATNTGELFF
D: NA; J: TRBJ2-3; V: TRBV30; CDR3: CAWSGSADTQYF
D: TRBD2; J: TRBJ2-1; V: TRBV4-1; CDR3: CASSQVGTSGYEQFF